This T cell receptor (beta chain) originates from a study of blood T cell repertoires in COVID-19. Overall study context: Specimens from acute and convalescent COVID-19 originated in the United States, Italy and Spain.

In the study's own analysis: Counts of nucleated cells, estimated from reference gene primer amplification, were obtained. The protocol was immunoSEQ multiplex PCR, while the TCRdb copy is restricted to in-frame clones and leaves out a portion. From that table come the V and J calls and clone size; the DNA was used to work out D and trimming. The sample has roughly 180,000 clones; around 88% are singletons. CDR3 length equals 13 residues. Germline CDR1 and CDR2: SGHDT and YYEEEE. The ends were cut back, 0 bases at V and 4 bases at J, with 6 bases in the middle. The sequencing sample was made of peripheral blood. The rearrangement joins TRBV5-6 to TRBJ2-3; tentative D call: TRBD1 (6 bases). The source is a woman aged 30 to 39 with acute or convalescent COVID-19. The CDR3 sequence: CASSLGGPDTQYF. Written as DNA, the CDR3 is TGTGCCAGCAGCTTGGGGGGGCCAGATACGCAGTATTTT.